This is a list of T cell receptor beta chains from one sample in a study of cytomegalovirus exposure and HLA in healthy donors. The protocol was immunoSEQ multiplex PCR, while the TCRdb copy is restricted to in-frame clones and leaves out a portion. The sample shows roughly 190,000 clones, and 6.5% sits with its ten largest clones. Material: PBMCs. These receptors originate from a man in his thirties or forties in good health and CMV-seronegative. Both conserved end residues are part of each CDR3. Fields, in order: V gene, J gene, D gene, CDR3 DNA, CDR3 protein. D genes are given only for firm matches.

v_gene: TRBV28; j_gene: TRBJ1-1; d_gene: TRBD1; CDR3nt: TGTGCCAGCAGTTTAAGGACAGGGTTAACTGAAGCTTTCTTT; CDR3aa: CASSLRTGLTEAFF
v_gene: TRBV27; j_gene: TRBJ2-1; d_gene: .; CDR3nt: TGTGCCAGCAGTTTTAGAGACTCCTACAATGAGCAGTTCTTC; CDR3aa: CASSFRDSYNEQFF
v_gene: TRBV5-4; j_gene: TRBJ1-2; d_gene: .; CDR3nt: TGTGCCAGCAGCATTGCTTTACAGGGATCTAACTATGGCTACACCTTC; CDR3aa: CASSIALQGSNYGYTF
v_gene: TRBV29-1; j_gene: TRBJ2-7; d_gene: TRBD2; CDR3nt: TGCAGCGTTGCTCTAGCGGGAGTGTACGAGCAGTACTTC; CDR3aa: CSVALAGVYEQYF
v_gene: TRBV7-9; j_gene: TRBJ2-1; d_gene: .; CDR3nt: TGTGCCAGCAGCCCCCCTGTGAGGGAGCAGTTCTTC; CDR3aa: CASSPPVREQFF
v_gene: TRBV11-3; j_gene: TRBJ1-6; d_gene: .; CDR3nt: TGTGCCAGCAGCTCTCAGGGTTGGTCCTATAATTCACCCCTCCACTTT; CDR3aa: CASSSQGWSYNSPLHF
v_gene: TRBV19; j_gene: TRBJ2-5; d_gene: .; CDR3nt: TGTGCCAGTAGTATACAGGGGTCAATAGAGACCCAGTACTTC; CDR3aa: CASSIQGSIETQYF
v_gene: TRBV25-1; j_gene: TRBJ2-7; d_gene: TRBD2; CDR3nt: TGTGCCAGCAGAAAGGGACTAGCGGGAGGCGAGCAGTACTTC; CDR3aa: CASRKGLAGGEQYF
v_gene: TRBV7-2; j_gene: TRBJ2-2; d_gene: .; CDR3nt: TGTGCCAGCAGCATGAGCCAGAACACCGGGGAGCTGTTTTTT; CDR3aa: CASSMSQNTGELFF
v_gene: TRBV27; j_gene: TRBJ2-5; d_gene: .; CDR3nt: TGTGCCAGCAGTTTATCAGGGGTGAAGACCCAGTACTTC; CDR3aa: CASSLSGVKTQYF
v_gene: TRBV5-1; j_gene: TRBJ1-1; d_gene: .; CDR3nt: TGCGCCAGCAGCTTGGTGGCAGGCCTTATGAACACTGAAGCTTTCTTT; CDR3aa: CASSLVAGLMNTEAFF
v_gene: TRBV18; j_gene: TRBJ1-6; d_gene: .; CDR3nt: TGTGCCAGCTCACCAACTATGGGAGGGCTTGGGTCACCCCTCCACTTT; CDR3aa: CASSPTMGGLGSPLHF
v_gene: TRBV7-9; j_gene: TRBJ1-1; d_gene: .; CDR3nt: TGTGCCAGCAGCCCCCTCCCTCCGTACACTGAAGCTTTCTTT; CDR3aa: CASSPLPPYTEAFF
v_gene: TRBV11-2; j_gene: TRBJ1-2; d_gene: .; CDR3nt: TGTGCCAGCAGCCAAGGGGGATCCTCAGGGGACGGCTACACCTTC; CDR3aa: CASSQGGSSGDGYTF
v_gene: TRBV28; j_gene: TRBJ1-1; d_gene: .; CDR3nt: TGTGCCAGCAGTTTAGGCTCTAACACTGAAGCTTTCTTT; CDR3aa: CASSLGSNTEAFF
v_gene: TRBV6-5; j_gene: TRBJ2-7; d_gene: TRBD2; CDR3nt: TGTGCCAGCAGTAGCGGGAGGGAACCCTACGAGCAGTACTTC; CDR3aa: CASSSGREPYEQYF
v_gene: TRBV5-1; j_gene: TRBJ2-7; d_gene: .; CDR3nt: TGCGCCAGCAACACGGAGGAATTAGGTATGGGTGAGCAGTACTTC; CDR3aa: CASNTEELGMGEQYF
v_gene: TRBV6-5; j_gene: TRBJ2-1; d_gene: .; CDR3nt: TGTGCCAGCAGTTACTATCAGGGTTTCGATGAGCAGTTCTTC; CDR3aa: CASSYYQGFDEQFF
v_gene: TRBV18; j_gene: TRBJ2-5; d_gene: TRBD2; CDR3nt: TGTGCCAGCTCACCTTGGAGTAGCGGGAGGGCCGGGGAGACCCAGTACTTC; CDR3aa: CASSPWSSGRAGETQYF
v_gene: TRBV28; j_gene: TRBJ1-1; d_gene: TRBD1; CDR3nt: TGTGCCAGCAGTCCCTCTGAGGGACAGGGGAACACTGAAGCTTTCTTT; CDR3aa: CASSPSEGQGNTEAFF
v_gene: TRBV7-6; j_gene: TRBJ1-1; d_gene: TRBD1; CDR3nt: TGTGCCAGCAGCCGGAGGACAGGGGGCTTGTGGGTAGACACTGAAGCTTTCTTT; CDR3aa: CASSRRTGGLWVDTEAFF
v_gene: TRBV11-2; j_gene: TRBJ2-7; d_gene: .; CDR3nt: TGTGCCAGCAGCTTATTCGGGAGCTCCTACGAGCAGTACTTC; CDR3aa: CASSLFGSSYEQYF
v_gene: TRBV4-1; j_gene: TRBJ2-1; d_gene: .; CDR3nt: TGCGCCAGCAGCCAAGAGCCTAGTGATGAGCAGTTCTTC; CDR3aa: CASSQEPSDEQFF
v_gene: TRBV4-1; j_gene: TRBJ2-5; d_gene: .; CDR3nt: TGCGCCAGCAGCCAACCCCCTGCCGAGGAGCAGTACTTC; CDR3aa: CASSQPPAEEQYF
v_gene: TRBV7-8; j_gene: TRBJ2-4; d_gene: TRBD2; CDR3nt: TGTGCCAGCAGCTTATCTTGGCTAGCGGGAGGGCCCCGACACATTCAGTACTTC; CDR3aa: CASSLSWLAGGPRHIQYF
v_gene: TRBV18; j_gene: TRBJ2-2; d_gene: TRBD2; CDR3nt: TGTGCCAGCTCAATGACATCGGGGGGGCGGACCGGGGAGCTGTTTTTT; CDR3aa: CASSMTSGGRTGELFF
v_gene: TRBV7-2; j_gene: TRBJ2-7; d_gene: TRBD2; CDR3nt: TGTGCCAGCAGCTCACGGACTAGCGGGGGTCCACTCTCCTACGAGCAGTACTTC; CDR3aa: CASSSRTSGGPLSYEQYF
v_gene: TRBV6-5; j_gene: TRBJ1-1; d_gene: TRBD1; CDR3nt: TGTGCCAACCCACGGGACAGTAAAAATAAAGCTTTCTTT; CDR3aa: CANPRDSKNKAFF
v_gene: TRBV10-2; j_gene: TRBJ2-7; d_gene: TRBD2; CDR3nt: TGCGCCAGCGGACTAGCGGGAGGGATCGACTCCTACGAGCAGTACTTC; CDR3aa: CASGLAGGIDSYEQYF
v_gene: TRBV5-8; j_gene: TRBJ2-5; d_gene: .; CDR3nt: TGTGCCAGCAGCTACTACTTCCAAGAGACCCAGTACTTC; CDR3aa: CASSYYFQETQYF
v_gene: TRBV11-3; j_gene: TRBJ2-7; d_gene: TRBD2; CDR3nt: TGTGCCAGCAGCTTAAGCGGCGGGGGGGCCTACGAGCAGTACTTC; CDR3aa: CASSLSGGGAYEQYF
v_gene: TRBV9; j_gene: TRBJ2-7; d_gene: .; CDR3nt: TGTGCCAGCAGCACCAGACTTGGCTACGAGCAGTACTTC; CDR3aa: CASSTRLGYEQYF
v_gene: TRBV9; j_gene: TRBJ1-1; d_gene: .; CDR3nt: TGTGCCAGCAGCGTCGACAGGTGGGGGAACACTGAAGCTTTCTTT; CDR3aa: CASSVDRWGNTEAFF
v_gene: TRBV5-1; j_gene: TRBJ1-6; d_gene: .; CDR3nt: TGCGCCAGCAGCTTGTGGAAACAGAGCCCGGAATATAATTCACCCCTCCACTTT; CDR3aa: CASSLWKQSPEYNSPLHF
v_gene: TRBV7-9; j_gene: TRBJ1-5; d_gene: TRBD1; CDR3nt: TGTGCCAGCAGCCCGGCAGGGGGACCCCAGCATTTT; CDR3aa: CASSPAGGPQHF
v_gene: TRBV6-6; j_gene: TRBJ2-2; d_gene: .; CDR3nt: TGTGCCAGCAGTTACTCTGGGGGCGCGAACACCGGGGAGCTGTTTTTT; CDR3aa: CASSYSGGANTGELFF
v_gene: TRBV4-1; j_gene: TRBJ2-5; d_gene: TRBD2; CDR3nt: TGCGCCAGCAGCCATAGCGGGGGGGGAGGAGAGACCCAGTACTTC; CDR3aa: CASSHSGGGGETQYF
v_gene: TRBV28; j_gene: TRBJ1-2; d_gene: TRBD1; CDR3nt: TGTGCCAGCAGTCCACCCCAGGGGGCGCTGGGCTATGGCTACACCTTC; CDR3aa: CASSPPQGALGYGYTF
v_gene: TRBV28; j_gene: TRBJ1-2; d_gene: .; CDR3nt: TGTGCCAGCAGTTTAACTAGCTGGGCTGGGGCTCAGGGCTACACCTTC; CDR3aa: CASSLTSWAGAQGYTF
v_gene: TRBV11-3; j_gene: TRBJ2-2; d_gene: TRBD2; CDR3nt: TGTGCCAGCAGCTTAGGTAGCGGGGGCCCAAACACCGGGGAGCTGTTTTTT; CDR3aa: CASSLGSGGPNTGELFF
v_gene: TRBV6-4; j_gene: TRBJ1-2; d_gene: TRBD1; CDR3nt: TGTGCCAGCAGTGACTTGGACAGGATCTATGGCTACACCTTC; CDR3aa: CASSDLDRIYGYTF
v_gene: TRBV30; j_gene: TRBJ1-1; d_gene: .; CDR3nt: TGTGCCTGGAGTGCAGGGGACACTGAAGCTTTCTTT; CDR3aa: CAWSAGDTEAFF
v_gene: TRBV25-1; j_gene: TRBJ2-5; d_gene: TRBD1; CDR3nt: TGTGCCAGCAGTGATCCCAGGGGGCTCGAACAAGAGACCCAGTACTTC; CDR3aa: CASSDPRGLEQETQYF
v_gene: TRBV2; j_gene: TRBJ1-1; d_gene: .; CDR3nt: TGTGCCAGCAGTGAAGTGACAGCCAACACTGAAGCTTTCTTT; CDR3aa: CASSEVTANTEAFF
v_gene: TRBV7-8; j_gene: TRBJ1-1; d_gene: TRBD1; CDR3nt: TGTGCCAGCAGCTCGTTCGGGGGACAGGGGTTTGAAGCTTTCTTT; CDR3aa: CASSSFGGQGFEAFF
v_gene: TRBV7-9; j_gene: TRBJ1-2; d_gene: .; CDR3nt: TGTGCCAGCAGCTTTAGTTTGGTTGGAGATGGCTACACCTTC; CDR3aa: CASSFSLVGDGYTF
v_gene: TRBV5-5; j_gene: TRBJ1-1; d_gene: .; CDR3nt: TGTGCCAGCAGCTTACTGACAGGGAACACTGAAGCTTTCTTT; CDR3aa: CASSLLTGNTEAFF
v_gene: TRBV5-1; j_gene: TRBJ1-3; d_gene: .; CDR3nt: TGCGCCAGCAGCTTGGCGGTCAGGGGTCGACAATCCGGAAACACCATATATTTT; CDR3aa: CASSLAVRGRQSGNTIYF
v_gene: TRBV4-3; j_gene: TRBJ1-1; d_gene: .; CDR3nt: TGCGCCAGCAGCCAAGAGTTTCACAGGAACACTGAAGCTTTCTTT; CDR3aa: CASSQEFHRNTEAFF
v_gene: TRBV7-3; j_gene: TRBJ1-1; d_gene: .; CDR3nt: TGTGCCAGCAGCGTAACCTTATACACTGAAGCTTTCTTT; CDR3aa: CASSVTLYTEAFF
v_gene: TRBV6-5; j_gene: TRBJ2-5; d_gene: .; CDR3nt: TGTGCCAGCAGTTACGGGCAGGGGAAAGGAGAGACCCAGTACTTC; CDR3aa: CASSYGQGKGETQYF
v_gene: TRBV29-1; j_gene: TRBJ2-1; d_gene: TRBD1; CDR3nt: TGCAGCGTTGAACACACCCAGGGGGCCAATGAGCAGTTCTTC; CDR3aa: CSVEHTQGANEQFF
v_gene: TRBV30; j_gene: TRBJ1-3; d_gene: .; CDR3nt: TGTGCCTGTGAGGAAAATGGAAACACTATATATTTT; CDR3aa: CACEENGNTIYF
v_gene: TRBV13; j_gene: TRBJ1-5; d_gene: .; CDR3nt: TGTGCCAGCAGCTTGGGCCGGCGACAGCCCCAGCATTTT; CDR3aa: CASSLGRRQPQHF
v_gene: TRBV27; j_gene: TRBJ2-1; d_gene: TRBD1; CDR3nt: TGTGCCAGCAGTTGGGACAGGGGCTACAATGAGCAGTTCTTC; CDR3aa: CASSWDRGYNEQFF